This T cell receptor (beta chain) is drawn from a study of shared clonotypes between healthy human individuals. Between the trimmed V and J ends, which lost 3 bases and 1 base, there was a span of 9 bases. Per the germline V gene, CDR1 is MDHEN and CDR2 is SYDVKM. CDR3 length equals 14 residues. In the case of this clone: What it binds is unknown.

Points from the study as a whole: Clonotypes shared by all four sorted-subset donors had higher generation probabilities than non-shared clonotypes. It was observed that roughly 5.1% of naive CD4 clonotypes were shared across a few donors.

Assay: immunoSEQ multiplex PCR; the TCRdb copy retains only in-frame clones and omits some. The profile covers roughly 1.5 million clones, with under 99% appearing a single time and 0.45% taken by the ten largest. The chain uses TRBV28 and TRBJ2-5; D not resolved. The receptor was isolated from a man aged 30 to 45 in good health. The sequenced material came from naive CD4+ T cells sorted from blood. Subset of the sample: CD45RA+ positively selected. The chain's CDR3 is CASSFQGSQETQYF. The DNA of the CDR3 is TGTGCCAGCAGTTTTCAAGGAAGCCAAGAGACCCAGTACTTC.